This T cell receptor (beta chain) comes out of a study of control samples from healthy donors and cancer patients. Measured with immunoSEQ multiplex PCR; TCRdb has only the in-frame clones, and not every one. Of roughly 80,000 clones in the sample, approximately 90% were seen once. Germline CDR1 SEHNR, CDR2 FQNEAQ (reference sequence). The V end was cut by 6 bases, the J end by 9 bases, with 18 bases between. This CDR3 has 14 residues. Sample: blood. The TCR was taken from a woman between 45 and 65 years old in good health. The V call is TRBV7-9, the J call TRBJ2-4, with D tentatively TRBD1 (6 bases). CDR3 protein: CASRGAEVFGIQYF. The CDR3 nucleotides read TGTGCCAGCAGGGGGGCAGAAGTATTCGGCATTCAGTACTTC.